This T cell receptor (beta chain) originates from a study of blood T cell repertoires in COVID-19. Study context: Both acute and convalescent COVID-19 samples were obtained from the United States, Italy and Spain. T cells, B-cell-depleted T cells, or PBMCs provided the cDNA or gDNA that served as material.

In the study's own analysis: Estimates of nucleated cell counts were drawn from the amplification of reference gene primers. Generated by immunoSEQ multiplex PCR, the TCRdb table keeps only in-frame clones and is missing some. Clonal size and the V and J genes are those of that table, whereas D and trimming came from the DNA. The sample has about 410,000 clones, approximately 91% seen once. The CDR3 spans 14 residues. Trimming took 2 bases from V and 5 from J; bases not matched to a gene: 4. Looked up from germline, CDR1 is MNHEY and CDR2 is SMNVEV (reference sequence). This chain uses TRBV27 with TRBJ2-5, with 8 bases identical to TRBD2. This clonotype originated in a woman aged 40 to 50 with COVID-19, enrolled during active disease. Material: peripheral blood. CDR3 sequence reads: CASSLGAGVETQYF. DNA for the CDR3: TGTGCCAGCAGTTTAGGAGCGGGAGTCGAGACCCAGTACTTC.